The 11 T cell receptor beta chains given below trace back to one sample, sequenced in a study of monozygotic twins with inflammatory bowel disease. TCRdb reanalyzed the 5' RACE reads and collapses them to one entry per CDR3 protein, without DNA. The sample includes about 210,000 distinct CDR3 sequences. The sequenced material came from blood. The source is a human donor with ulcerative colitis or Crohn's disease, or a healthy co-twin of an affected twin (not recorded which).

V and J are TRBV18 and TRBJ2-2; TCRdb designates TRBD1, a call that cannot be tested without DNA. Germline V gives CDR1 KGHSH, CDR2 LQKENI. This CDR3 has 16 amino acids. The CDR3 here is CASSRSGASNTGELFF.

This CDR3 is CASSQDEGHRGNEQFF. The chain combines TRBV4-1 with TRBJ2-1; TCRdb names TRBD1, which stays unverified in the absence of DNA. Germline-derived CDR1 and CDR2 are MGHRA and YSYEKL. This CDR3 contains 16 residues.

This rearrangement joins TRBV5-1 to TRBJ2-3. CDR3 length: 15 residues. From germline, CDR1 is SGHRS and CDR2 YFSETQ. This chain's CDR3 is CASSLDLPITDTQYF.

The chain carries TRBV20-1 and TRBJ2-7; checking the TCRdb D call of TRBD2 is not possible without DNA. The CDR3 is 13 amino acids. Germline V gene lookup returns CDR1 DFQATT and CDR2 SNEGSKA (reference sequence). This CDR3 is CSVPGLATYEQYF.

The chain uses TRBV4-1 and TRBJ2-7; TCRdb's D call, TRBD2, is unchecked because there is no DNA. The CDR3 is made up of 15 amino acids. The V gene's germline CDR1 is MGHRA and CDR2 YSYEKL. CDR3 protein: CASSQDPASTYEQYF.

This CDR3 is CSVVSGGSTGELFF. The V gene is TRBV29-1, the J gene TRBJ2-2; TCRdb designates TRBD1, a call that cannot be tested without DNA. The CDR3 runs to 14 residues. Germline V CDR1 and CDR2: SQVTM, ANQGSEA.

The genes are TRBV7-9 and TRBJ1-6. Per germline, CDR1 SEHNR and CDR2 FQNEAQ (reference sequence). The CDR3 is 12 residues long. This CDR3 is CASSFHNSPLHF. The full variable domain, its missing parts supplied by reference TRBV7-9 and TRBJ1-6, is DTGVSQNPRHKITKRGQNVTFRCDPISEHNRLYWYRQTLGQGPEFLTYFQNEAQLEKSRLLSDRFSAERPKGSFSTLEIQRTEQGDSAMYLCASSFHNSPLHFGNGTRLTVT.

This chain joins TRBV20-1 and TRBJ1-1. The CDR3 totals 11 residues. Germline CDR1 and CDR2: DFQATT and SNEGSKA (reference sequence). The CDR3 loop reads CSVPINTEAFF.

The rearrangement joins TRBV3-1 to TRBJ1-1; checking the TCRdb D call of TRBD1 is not possible without DNA. The CDR3 is 14 amino acids. Germline loops: CDR1 LGHDT, CDR2 YNNKEL (reference sequence). CDR3 residues: CASSQARGADWAFF.

This rearrangement joins TRBV12-3 or TRBV12-4 to TRBJ1-3. The CDR3 length is 14 residues. The CDR3 here is CASSYSSSGNTIYF.

The CDR3 loop is CASSLSPRAYEQYF. The gene calls are TRBV11-2 and TRBJ2-7; TCRdb names TRBD1, which stays unverified in the absence of DNA. Germline CDR1 reads SGHAT; CDR2 reads FQNNGV. The CDR3 extends over 14 amino acids.